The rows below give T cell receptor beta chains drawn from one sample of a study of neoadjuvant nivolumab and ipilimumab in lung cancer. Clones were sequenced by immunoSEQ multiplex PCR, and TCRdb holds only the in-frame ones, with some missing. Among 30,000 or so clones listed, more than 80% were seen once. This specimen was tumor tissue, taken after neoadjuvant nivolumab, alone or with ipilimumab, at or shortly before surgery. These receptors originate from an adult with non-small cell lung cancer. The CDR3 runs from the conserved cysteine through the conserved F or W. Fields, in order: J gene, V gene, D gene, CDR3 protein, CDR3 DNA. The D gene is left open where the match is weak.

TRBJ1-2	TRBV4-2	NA	CASSQDAGGGYTF	TGTGCCAGCAGCCAAGACGCCGGGGGGGGCTACACCTTC
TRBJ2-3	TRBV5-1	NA	CASSLVQGLDTQYF	TGCGCCAGCAGCTTGGTCCAGGGCTTAGATACGCAGTATTTT
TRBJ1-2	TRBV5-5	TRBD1	CASSNFRDSLYGYTF	TGTGCCAGCAGCAATTTCCGGGACAGTCTCTATGGCTACACCTTC
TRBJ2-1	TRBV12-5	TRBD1	CASVPETGSGEQFF	TGTGCTAGTGTTCCTGAGACAGGGTCAGGGGAGCAGTTCTTC
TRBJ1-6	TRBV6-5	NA	CASSSAQTPLHF	TGTGCCAGCAGTTCCGCTCAAACACCCCTCCACTTT
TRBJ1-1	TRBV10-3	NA	CAISESMAGDLNTEAFF	TGTGCCATCAGTGAGTCTATGGCAGGGGATTTGAACACTGAAGCTTTCTTT
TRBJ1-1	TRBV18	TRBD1	CASSGQENTEAFF	TGTGCCAGCTCCGGACAGGAGAACACTGAAGCTTTCTTT
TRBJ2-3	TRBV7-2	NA	CASSLDVDTQYF	TGTGCCAGCAGCTTAGACGTTGATACGCAGTATTTT
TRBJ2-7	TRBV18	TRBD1	CASSPSTGQGSYEQYF	TGTGCCAGCTCACCATCGACTGGACAGGGAAGCTACGAGCAGTACTTC
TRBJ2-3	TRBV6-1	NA	CASIGGTDTQYF	TGTGCCAGCATAGGGGGCACAGATACGCAGTATTTT